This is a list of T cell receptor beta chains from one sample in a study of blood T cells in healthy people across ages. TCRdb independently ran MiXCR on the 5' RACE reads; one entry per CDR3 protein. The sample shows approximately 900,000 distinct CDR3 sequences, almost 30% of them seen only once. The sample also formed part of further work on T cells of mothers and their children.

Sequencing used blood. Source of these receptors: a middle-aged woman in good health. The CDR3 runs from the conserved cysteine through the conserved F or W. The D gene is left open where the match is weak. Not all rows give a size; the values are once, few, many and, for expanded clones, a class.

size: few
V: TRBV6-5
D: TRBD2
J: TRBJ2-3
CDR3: CASSKPSGGEDTQYF
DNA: TGTGCCAGCAGTAAACCTAGCGGGGGGGAGGATACGCAGTATTTT

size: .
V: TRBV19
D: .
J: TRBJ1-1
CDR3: CASIGGRRTEAFF
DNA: TGTGCCAGTATTGGGGGGAGGAGGACTGAAGCTTTCTTT

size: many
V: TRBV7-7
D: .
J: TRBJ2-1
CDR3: CASSLGGLSNEQFF
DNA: TGTGCTAGCAGCTTAGGCGGGTTAAGCAATGAGCAGTTCTTC

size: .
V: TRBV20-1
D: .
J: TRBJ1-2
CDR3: CSARYPDRSFYDYTF
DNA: TGCAGTGCTAGGTACCCTGACAGGAGTTTCTATGACTACACCTTC

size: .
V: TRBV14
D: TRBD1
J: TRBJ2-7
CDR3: CASSQDGTGGHEQYF
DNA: TGTGCCAGCAGCCAAGACGGGACAGGGGGCCACGAGCAGTACTTC

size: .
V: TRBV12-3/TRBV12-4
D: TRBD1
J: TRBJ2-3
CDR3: CASSLGTGSTDMEYF
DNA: TGTGCCAGCAGTTTAGGGACAGGGAGCACAGATATGGAATATTTT

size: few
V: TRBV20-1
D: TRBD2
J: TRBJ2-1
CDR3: CSARTWTSGGDEQFF
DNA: TGCAGTGCTAGAACTTGGACTAGCGGGGGCGATGAGCAGTTCTTC

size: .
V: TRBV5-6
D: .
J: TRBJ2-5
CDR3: CASSAPGILIGQETQYF
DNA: TGTGCCAGCAGCGCACCGGGGATCTTGATAGGGCAAGAGACCCAGTACTTC

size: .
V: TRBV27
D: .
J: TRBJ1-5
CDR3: CASSSRLGQPQHF
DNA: TGTGCCAGCAGTTCGCGCCTTGGTCAGCCCCAGCATTTT

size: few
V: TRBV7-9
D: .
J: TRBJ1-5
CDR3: CASSFAGASNQPQHF
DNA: TGTGCCAGCAGCTTCGCGGGGGCTAGCAATCAGCCCCAGCATTTT

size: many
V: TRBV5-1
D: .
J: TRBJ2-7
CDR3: CASRKDTKNGPSSYEQYF
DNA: TGCGCCAGCAGAAAAGACACGAAAAATGGGCCCTCTTCCTACGAGCAGTACTTC

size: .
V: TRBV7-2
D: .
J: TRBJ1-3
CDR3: CASSSTGNSGNTIYF
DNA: TGTGCCAGCAGCTCAACAGGCAACTCTGGAAACACCATATATTTT

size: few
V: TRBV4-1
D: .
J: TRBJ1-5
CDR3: CASRRGAGQPQHF
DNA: TGCGCCAGCCGACGGGGGGCTGGGCAGCCCCAGCATTTT

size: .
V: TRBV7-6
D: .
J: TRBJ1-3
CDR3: CASSLNRGRPLSGNTIYF
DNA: TGTGCCAGCAGCTTAAATCGGGGGCGACCCCTCTCTGGAAACACCATATATTTT

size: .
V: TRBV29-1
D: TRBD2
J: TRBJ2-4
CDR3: CSVAAGGENIQYF
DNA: TGCAGCGTTGCAGCGGGGGGGGAAAACATTCAGTACTTC

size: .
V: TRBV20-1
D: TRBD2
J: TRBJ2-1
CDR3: CSARDGTSADNEQFF
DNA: TGCAGTGCTAGAGATGGAACTAGCGCCGACAATGAGCAGTTCTTC

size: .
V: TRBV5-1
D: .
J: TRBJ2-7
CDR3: CASSRRRGGVDEQYF
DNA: TGCGCCAGCAGCCGCCGAAGAGGGGGGGTAGACGAGCAGTACTTC

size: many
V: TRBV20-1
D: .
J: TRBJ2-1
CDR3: CSARDSMAERTGNEQFF
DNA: TGCAGTGCTAGAGATTCTATGGCCGAACGGACGGGGAATGAGCAGTTCTTC

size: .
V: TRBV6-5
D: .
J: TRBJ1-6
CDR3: CASSYSADTSPLHF
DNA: TGTGCCAGCAGTTACTCCGCCGACACCTCACCCCTCCACTTT

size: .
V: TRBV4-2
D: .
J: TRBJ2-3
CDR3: CASSQGGISSTDTQYF
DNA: TGTGCCAGCAGCCAAGGGGGCATCTCTAGCACAGATACGCAGTATTTT

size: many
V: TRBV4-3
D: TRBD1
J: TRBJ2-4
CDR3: CASHRQGAGPGKNIQYF
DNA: TGCGCCAGCCATCGCCAGGGGGCCGGCCCCGGCAAAAACATTCAGTACTTC

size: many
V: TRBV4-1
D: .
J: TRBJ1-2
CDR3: CASSQGQSHANYGYTF
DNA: TGCGCCAGCAGCCAAGGACAGTCCCATGCTAACTATGGCTACACCTTC

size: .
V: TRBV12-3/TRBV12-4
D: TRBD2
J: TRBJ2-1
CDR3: CASSGTSGAHHEQFF
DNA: TGTGCCAGCAGTGGAACTAGCGGGGCCCACCATGAGCAGTTCTTC

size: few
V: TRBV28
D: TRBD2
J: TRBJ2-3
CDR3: CASSATSGGRNTQYF
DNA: TGTGCCAGCAGCGCGACTAGCGGGGGGAGGAATACGCAGTATTTT

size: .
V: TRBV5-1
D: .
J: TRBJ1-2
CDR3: CASSPRDRANYGYTF
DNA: TGCGCCAGCAGCCCCCGCGACAGAGCTAACTATGGCTACACCTTC

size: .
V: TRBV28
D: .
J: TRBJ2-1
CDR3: CASSRRGGYGNEQFF
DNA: TGTGCCAGCAGTCGACGAGGGGGGTACGGCAATGAGCAGTTCTTC

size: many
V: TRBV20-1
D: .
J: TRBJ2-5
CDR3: CSAQRGADQETQYF
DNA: TGCAGTGCCCAGAGGGGCGCCGACCAAGAGACCCAGTACTTC

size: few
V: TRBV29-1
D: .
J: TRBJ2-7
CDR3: CSVEIPGTFLYEQYF
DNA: TGCAGCGTTGAAATACCCGGGACATTCCTCTACGAGCAGTACTTC

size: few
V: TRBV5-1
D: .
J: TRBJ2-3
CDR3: CASSLPRLVGTDTQYF
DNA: TGCGCCAGCAGCCTACCCCGACTAGTCGGCACAGATACGCAGTATTTT

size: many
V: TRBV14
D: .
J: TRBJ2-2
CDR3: CASSTGTNTGELFF
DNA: TGTGCCAGTAGTACCGGGACAAACACCGGGGAGCTGTTTTTT

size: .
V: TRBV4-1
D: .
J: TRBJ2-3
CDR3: CASSQDRTMDTQYF
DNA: TGCGCCAGCAGCCAAGATCGGACGATGGATACGCAGTATTTT

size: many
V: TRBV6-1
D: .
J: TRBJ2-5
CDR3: CASSKTVTGETQYF
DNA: TGTGCCAGCAGTAAGACAGTCACGGGGGAGACCCAGTACTTC

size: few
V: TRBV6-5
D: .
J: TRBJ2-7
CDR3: CASSYRQGLGYKQYF
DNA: TGTGCCAGCAGTTACAGGCAGGGGCTTGGGTACAAGCAGTACTTC

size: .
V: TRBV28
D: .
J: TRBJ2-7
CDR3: CTSSLLQYEQYF
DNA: TGTACCAGCAGTTTATTACAGTACGAGCAGTACTTC

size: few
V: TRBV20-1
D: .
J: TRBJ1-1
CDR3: CSARVVGWTEAFF
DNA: TGCAGTGCTAGAGTGGTAGGTTGGACTGAAGCTTTCTTT

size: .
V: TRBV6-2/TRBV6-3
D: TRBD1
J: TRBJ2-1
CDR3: CASTPDRGSYNEQFF
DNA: TGTGCCAGCACCCCGGACAGGGGTTCCTACAATGAGCAGTTCTTC

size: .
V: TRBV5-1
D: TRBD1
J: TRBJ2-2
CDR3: CASSLEQGTNTGELFF
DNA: TGCGCCAGCAGCTTGGAACAGGGGACGAACACCGGGGAGCTGTTTTTT

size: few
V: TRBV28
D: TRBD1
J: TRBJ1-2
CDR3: CASSYGGSGGDGYTF
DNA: TGTGCCAGCAGTTATGGGGGGTCAGGGGGCGATGGCTACACCTTC

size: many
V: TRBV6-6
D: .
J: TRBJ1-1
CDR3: CASIQNTEAFF
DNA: TGTGCCAGCATCCAGAACACTGAAGCTTTCTTT

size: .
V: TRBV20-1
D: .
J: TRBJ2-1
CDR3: CSASLGGRGNEQFF
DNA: TGCAGTGCTAGTTTGGGGGGAAGAGGCAATGAGCAGTTCTTC

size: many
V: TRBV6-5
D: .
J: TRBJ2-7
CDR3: CASSSTPGSYEQYF
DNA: TGTGCCAGCAGTTCCACTCCCGGCTCCTACGAGCAGTACTTC

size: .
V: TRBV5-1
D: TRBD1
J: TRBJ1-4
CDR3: CASSSQGAAEKLFF
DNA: TGCGCCAGCAGCTCACAGGGGGCCGCTGAAAAACTGTTTTTT

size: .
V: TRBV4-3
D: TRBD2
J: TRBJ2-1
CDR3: CASSHLQGGSAHEQFF
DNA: TGCGCCAGCAGCCACCTCCAGGGCGGGAGTGCCCATGAGCAGTTCTTC

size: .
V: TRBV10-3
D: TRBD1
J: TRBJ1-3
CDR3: CAIRDRGNTIYF
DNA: TGTGCCATCCGGGACAGGGGAAACACCATATATTTT

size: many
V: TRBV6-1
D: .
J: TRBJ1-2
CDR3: CASSEAGSNYGYTF
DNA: TGTGCCAGCAGTGAAGCGGGCTCTAACTATGGCTACACCTTC

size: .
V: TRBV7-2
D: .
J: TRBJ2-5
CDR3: CASSSRSGAETQYF
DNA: TGTGCCAGCAGCTCCAGGTCAGGGGCAGAGACCCAGTACTTC

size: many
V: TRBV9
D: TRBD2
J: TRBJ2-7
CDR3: CASSQSGGLGAYEQYF
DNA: TGTGCCAGCAGCCAATCGGGGGGACTAGGGGCCTACGAGCAGTACTTC

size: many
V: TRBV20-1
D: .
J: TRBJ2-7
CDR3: CSASQPTGFQYF
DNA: TGCAGTGCTAGCCAGCCTACAGGGTTCCAGTACTTC

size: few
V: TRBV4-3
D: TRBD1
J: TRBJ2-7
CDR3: CASSPRDRSSYEQYF
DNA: TGCGCCAGCAGCCCCAGGGACAGGAGCTCCTACGAGCAGTACTTC

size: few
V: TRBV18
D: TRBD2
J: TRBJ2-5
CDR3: CASSPSAGTSGGAMETQYF
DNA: TGTGCCAGCTCACCATCCGCCGGGACTAGCGGGGGGGCCATGGAGACCCAGTACTTC

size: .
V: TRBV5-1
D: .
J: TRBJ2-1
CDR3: CASSLGSWNEQFF
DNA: TGCGCCAGCAGCTTGGGGAGTTGGAATGAGCAGTTCTTC

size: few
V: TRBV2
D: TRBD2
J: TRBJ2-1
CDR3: CASQGTSGAYNEQFF
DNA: TGTGCCAGCCAGGGGACTAGCGGGGCCTACAATGAGCAGTTCTTC

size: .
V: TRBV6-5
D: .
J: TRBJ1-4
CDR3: CASSYSVRAHGEKLFF
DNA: TGTGCCAGCAGTTACTCAGTTCGGGCCCATGGGGAAAAACTGTTTTTT

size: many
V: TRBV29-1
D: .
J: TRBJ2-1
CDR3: CSLRLYSYNEQFF
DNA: TGCAGCCTAAGACTTTACTCCTACAATGAGCAGTTCTTC

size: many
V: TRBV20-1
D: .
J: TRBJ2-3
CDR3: CSASSGGARDTQYF
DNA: TGCAGTGCTAGTAGTGGGGGGGCGAGAGATACGCAGTATTTT

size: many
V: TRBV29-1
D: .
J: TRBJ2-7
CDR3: CSVESGTYEQYF
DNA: TGCAGCGTTGAGTCCGGAACCTACGAGCAGTACTTC

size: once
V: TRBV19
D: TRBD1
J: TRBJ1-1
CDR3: CASSIGRVQGGEAFF
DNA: TGTGCCAGTAGTATCGGTAGAGTGCAGGGGGGTGAAGCTTTCTTT

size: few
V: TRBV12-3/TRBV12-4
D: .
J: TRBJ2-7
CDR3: CASTLRGGEQYF
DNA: TGTGCCAGCACCCTACGTGGAGGCGAGCAGTACTTC